The 14 T cell receptor beta chains in this list originate from one sample, sequenced in a study of blood T cell repertoires in COVID-19. TCRdb keeps only in-frame clones here, not all; method: immunoSEQ multiplex PCR. The top ten hold around 21% of the sample, which has about 190,000 clones, approximately 81% seen once. Sequences were obtained from peripheral blood. The receptors were gathered from a human donor in a cohort sampled during active COVID-19.

The chain uses TRBV14 and TRBJ2-5, with 7 bases matching TRBD2. V dropped 4 bases and J dropped 5; count of bases not matched to a gene: 10. The CDR3 is made up of 15 amino acids. The germline V gene encodes CDR1 SGHDN and CDR2 FVKESK. The CDR3 loop is CASSRLLAEYETQYF. The CDR3 region has the DNA TGTGCCAGCAGCCGACTGCTAGCGGAGTACGAGACCCAGTACTTC. The full variable domain, its missing parts supplied by reference TRBV14 and TRBJ2-5, is EAGVTQFPSHSVIEKGQTVTLRCDPISGHDNLYWYRRVMGKEIKFLLHFVKESKQDESGMPNNRFLAERTGGTYSTLKVQPAELEDSGVYFCASSRLLAEYETQYFGPGTRLLVL.

A note on this clone: No DNA is shown, since the ends of the CDR3 on it are uncertain; the CDR3 is the one TCRdb lists. The chain joins TRBV6-2 or TRBV6-3 to TRBJ1-3. Germline lookup yields CDR1 MNHEY and CDR2 SVGEGT. The CDR3 is made up of 14 amino acids, end residues included. The chain's CDR3 is CASSSSGTGNTIYF.

The chain recombines TRBV19 with TRBJ2-6; D possibly corresponds to TRBD1 (5 bases). V lost 4 bases and J lost 0, with 13 bases in between. The CDR3 has 17 residues. The germline CDR1 and CDR2 sequences are LNHDA and SQIVND (reference sequence). CDR3 region: CASSTQGSSSGANVLTF. CDR3 DNA sequence: TGTGCCAGTAGTACCCAGGGATCAAGCTCTGGGGCCAACGTCCTGACTTTC. Based on the CDR3 plus reference TRBV19 and TRBJ2-6, the full variable domain is DGGITQSPKYLFRKEGQNVTLSCEQNLNHDAMYWYRQDPGQGLRLIYYSQIVNDFQKGDIAEGYSVSREKKESFPLTVTSAQKNPTAFYLCASSTQGSSSGANVLTFGAGSRLTVL.

Details on this clone: This may stem from a read error, because a much larger clone lies one nucleotide away. The same CDR3 can be traced to other DNA sequences in this sample. The chain uses TRBV19 and TRBJ2-6, with D perhaps matching TRBD1 (5 bases). V was trimmed by 6 bases and J by 0 bases, leaving 9 bases between them. This CDR3 spans 15 amino acids. Germline loops: CDR1 LNHDA, CDR2 SQIVND (reference sequence). CDR3 coding DNA: TGTGCCAGTAGACAGGACCACTCTGGGGCCAACGTCCTGACTTTC. It is translated as CASRQDHSGANVLTF. The full variable domain, in which reference TRBV19 and TRBJ2-6 provide the parts outside the CDR3, is DGGITQSPKYLFRKEGQNVTLSCEQNLNHDAMYWYRQDPGQGLRLIYYSQIVNDFQKGDIAEGYSVSREKKESFPLTVTSAQKNPTAFYLCASRQDHSGANVLTFGAGSRLTVL.

The chain links TRBV10-3 to TRBJ2-2; 11 positions agree with TRBD2. The CDR3 is made up of 16 amino acids. The germline CDR1 and CDR2 sequences are ENHRY and SYGVKD. The trim removed 3 bases at V and 5 bases at J, leaving 5 bases unmatched. The CDR3 sequence is CAISELAGARTGELFF. The CDR3 DNA reads TGTGCCATCAGTGAACTAGCGGGGGCTCGAACCGGGGAGCTGTTTTTT.

The chain is built from TRBV6-6 and TRBJ1-5; no definite D call. CDR1 MNHNY and CDR2 SVGAGI come from the germline V gene (reference sequence). The ends were cut back, 2 bases at V and 7 bases at J, with 9 bases in the middle. The CDR3 loop spans 13 amino acids. Here the CDR3 reads CASSYPPGQPQHF. DNA of the CDR3: TGTGCCAGCAGTTACCCTCCAGGACAGCCCCAGCATTTT.

The chain recombines TRBV12-3 or TRBV12-4 with TRBJ2-2; no firm D call. V was shortened by 6 bases and J by 7 bases, with 9 bases between the two germline ends. The CDR3 consists of 12 residues. The CDR3 nucleotides are TGTGCCAGCAGGGTGTGGAGCGGGGAGCTGTTTTTT. Its protein product is CASRVWSGELFF.

J is TRBJ2-2 and V is TRBV14, with 9 bases fitting TRBD1. This CDR3 contains 15 residues. In germline, CDR1 is SGHDN, CDR2 FVKESK. The trim removed 6 bases at V and 5 bases at J, leaving 7 bases unmatched. As DNA, the CDR3 is TGTGCCAGCAGTCTTGGACAGGGGTGGACCGGGGAGCTGTTTTTT. As protein: CASSLGQGWTGELFF. The full variable domain, rest sourced from reference TRBV14 and TRBJ2-2, is EAGVTQFPSHSVIEKGQTVTLRCDPISGHDNLYWYRRVMGKEIKFLLHFVKESKQDESGMPNNRFLAERTGGTYSTLKVQPAELEDSGVYFCASSLGQGWTGELFFGEGSRLTVL.

This CDR3 reads CASSLQPGQGTGELFF. Here the CDR3 DNA reads TGCGCCAGCAGCTTACAACCGGGACAGGGCACCGGGGAGCTGTTTTTT. This sequence joins TRBV5-1 and TRBJ2-2; 9 nucleotides line up with TRBD1. CDR1 and CDR2 (germline): SGHRS, YFSETQ. The V segment lost 2 bases and the J segment 4 bases; nucleotides outside the gene matches: 6. This CDR3 is built from 16 residues.

The chain carries TRBV6-5 and TRBJ1-6; no clear D. V was pared by 7 bases and J by 10 bases, with 17 bases between. Germline CDR1 reads MNHEY; CDR2 reads SVGAGI. The CDR3 is made up of 14 amino acids. Here the CDR3 reads CASTEGLNLSPLHF. The CDR3 DNA follows: TGTGCCAGCACCGAGGGTCTCAATCTCTCACCCCTCCACTTT.

The chain employs TRBV5-1 and TRBJ2-2; 7 bases match TRBD1. CDR1 SGHRS and CDR2 YFSETQ come from the germline V gene. This CDR3 has 16 residues. V lost 4 bases and J lost 4; bases outside the gene matches: 10. The CDR3 sequence: CASSNRDSISTGELFF. The CDR3 nucleotides read TGCGCCAGCAGCAACCGGGACAGTATCTCCACCGGGGAGCTGTTTTTT.

The CDR3 bases are TGTGCCAGCAGCTTGTGGGGTGCAGGGGGCAATCAGCCCCAGCATTTT. Residues: CASSLWGAGGNQPQHF. The rearrangement links TRBV5-6 to TRBJ1-5; TRBD1 might be the D (6 bases). V was shortened by 1 base and J by 2 bases, with 13 bases between the two germline ends. This CDR3 is built from 16 residues. Germline V CDR1 and CDR2: SGHDT, YYEEEE.

This clone was observed a single time. The rearrangement joins TRBV23-1 to TRBJ2-4; perhaps TRBD1 as D (6 bases). TRBV23-1 is marked as an open reading frame, function uncertain. V lost 6 bases to trimming and J lost 4 bases, with 25 bases between them. The CDR3 extends over 18 amino acids. The CDR3 here is CASRRQEDPWGIKNIQYF. In DNA form, the CDR3 reads TGCGCCAGCAGAAGACAGGAGGATCCCTGGGGAATTAAAAACATTCAGTACTTC.

This clone was seen a single time. The chain is built from TRBV28 and TRBJ2-2, with 12 positions matching TRBD1. The V segment lost 3 bases and the J segment 6 bases; nucleotides outside the gene matches: 8. Germline CDR1 MDHEN, CDR2 SYDVKM. There are 17 residues in the CDR3. CDR3 DNA sequence: TGTGCCAGCAGTTTTGTCCCGGGACAGGGGGCCTCCGGGGAGCTGTTTTTT. Translation gives CASSFVPGQGASGELFF.